This T cell receptor (beta chain) was observed in a study of blood T cell repertoires in COVID-19. Looked up from germline, CDR1 is MNHEY and CDR2 is SMNVEV (reference sequence). The CDR3 runs to 14 residues. V was clipped by 4 bases and J by 3 bases; unmatched bases: 3. Clones were read by immunoSEQ multiplex PCR, and TCRdb kept only the in-frame ones, dropping some. Of a few hundred thousand clones in the sample, around 90% were seen once. This TCR derives from a man aged 55 to 70 who had recovered from COVID-19. Sequenced: peripheral blood. This chain connects TRBV27 to TRBJ2-1; 7 nucleotides line up with TRBD2. The CDR3 nucleotides are TGTGCCAGCAGTTCAAGCGGGGTCTACAATGAGCAGTTCTTC. Protein: CASSSSGVYNEQFF.